The TCR beta chain described here comes from a study of T cell responses to AZD1222 COVID-19 vaccine. General study points: Sampling that yielded the repertoires occurred only after the peak T cell response. Females made up more of the donors, who were largely white British, and clonal diversity may have come out too low. Spike-specific TCR breadth rose after two AZD1222 doses, and depth rose as well.

Repertoires were generated with immunoSEQ multiplex PCR, while TCRdb's copy carries only in-frame clones and drops some. In the table there are just over 150,000 clones, 80% to 90% of which are singletons. Per the germline V gene, CDR1 is SNHLY and CDR2 is FYNNEI. CDR3 size: 17 residues. V was pared by 6 bases and J by 0 bases, with 17 bases between. Turning to this clone: Its specificity is not known.

The source of this sequence is an adult who received the AZD1222 COVID-19 vaccine. Sequenced here: peripheral blood, sampled 28 days after the second AZD1222 dose. The V call is TRBV2, the J call TRBJ2-2, with D possibly matching TRBD2 (6 bases). The CDR3 nucleotides are TGTGCCAGCAGGAGCGACGGGGGACGAACGAACACCGGGGAGCTGTTTTTT. It codes for CASRSDGGRTNTGELFF.